This record covers a single T cell receptor (beta chain). The antigen is unknown. This sample was included in a study of T cells after yellow fever vaccination. Study-level background: It was SMART-Seq v4 Ultra Low Input that prepared the fractions with low cell numbers.

Trimming shortened V by 5 bases and J by 6 bases, and 17 bases separated the two germline ends. The CDR3 contains 15 residues. The germline gives CDR1 LNHDA, CDR2 SQIVND (reference sequence). Whole-study findings and limits: Contamination of FACS-sorted repertoires by abundant clonotypes from the bulk population could occur. After the booster, 96% of CD4 and more than 75% of CD8 primary-response clones were re-detected.

5'RACE template switching added a universal primer site and UMIs to TCR cDNA. TCRdb re-analysed the 5' RACE reads in MiXCR, keeping a single row per CDR3 protein. The data show 100,000 to 150,000 distinct CDR3 sequences, with over 12% seen just once and roughly 44% held by the top ten. The origin of this receptor is a man younger than 35 who received the YFV17D yellow fever vaccine. Material: CD8+ T cells sorted from PBMCs, obtained 5 days after the yellow fever booster vaccination. V and J are TRBV19 and TRBJ2-1; no clear D gene. The CDR3 loop is CASSLGPPVANEQFF. CDR3 DNA: TGTGCCAGTAGTTTAGGCCCGCCGGTGGCCAATGAGCAGTTCTTC.